This record looks at one T cell receptor beta chain sequence and its context. It lacks a known antigen. The sequence runs out 3 residues before the end of the CDR3; the remainder is reconstructed from the germline J gene. The sample comes from a study of Tregs in tolerant kidney transplant recipients (dated by TCRdb to the late 2010s). About the investigation overall: The study applied TCRbeta sequencing to find donor-specific regulatory T cells before combined kidney and bone marrow transplantation and then followed those same cells after transplant. Results and caveats for the whole study, not just this receptor: Biological reproducibility was not directly addressed, though technical replication error appeared minimal. Expanding Tregs with activated donor B cells appeared to identify the most biologically relevant and donor-specific TCRbeta repertoire. The study was limited by small patient numbers, and the findings need validation in larger populations and under other immunosuppression protocols. For some patients, the PCR primers changed as time went on, which meant samples from those patients could not be compared with one another at the nucleotide level. In tolerant patients, the expansion of donor-specific Tregs was greater than global Treg expansion, suggesting that the expansion was antigen-driven rather than nonspecific.

Genomic DNA was extracted from sorted cells with the QIAGEN DNeasy Blood and Tissue Kit for TCRbeta CDR3 sequencing. High-throughput TCRbeta CDR3 sequencing, which included PCR amplification with bias correction and internal controls, was done commercially through immunoSEQ. The paper's data handling went like this. Unique productive TCRbeta sequences were defined by CDR3 nucleotide sequence where primers matched, and otherwise by CDR3 amino acid sequence together with Vbeta and Jbeta genes. To correct sorting error, sequences shared between sorted populations at a frequency ratio of 2:1 or less were removed; the rest were assigned to the higher population. A sequence counted as donor-reactive if, in CFSE-low cells, the sequence had a frequency of at least 0.01% and was expanded at least 5-fold compared with unstimulated cells. Jensen-Shannon divergence calculated on the top 100 TCRbeta sequences ranked by frequency was used to measure repertoire divergence. For samples with multiple sequencing runs, sorting error was corrected separately for each run before the runs were pooled. Imported from immuneACCESS, the table was reduced by TCRdb to in-frame sequences with V and J called. These copies leave out some clones; in studies compared against another copy, an unresolved V gene accounts for under half, and the cause of the remainder is not known. Clonal size and the V and J genes are those of that table, whereas D and trimming came from the DNA. The table for this sample records around 32,000 clones. The ten largest account for roughly 1.9% of the sample.

V is cut back by 1 base and J by 4 bases, with 2 bases in the junction unmatched. The CDR3 spans 14 residues, from the cysteine through the phenylalanine. Shown are 33 bases from within the CDR3, in frame from base 1. As encoded in the germline V gene (reference sequence), CDR1 is SGHKS while CDR2 is YYEKEE. Transplants used related donors with nonmyeloablative bone marrow transplantation; mixed chimerism was transient in the human trials. Thawed PBMCs were FACS-sorted into unstimulated Tregs (CD4+CD25+CD127-), CD4+ non-Tregs (CD4+CD25-), CD4 cells and CD8 cells. The patients were a handful of recipients of combined kidney and bone marrow transplants from the ITN036ST trial, and samples were available only from these trial subjects. Healthy control blood was processed by Ficoll density gradient to PBMCs and cryopreserved; patient PBMCs were collected before and after transplant.

This sequence was found in a human patient who received a combined kidney and bone marrow transplant. Following transplantation, T cells from the graft donor may be among those present. The V and J genes are TRBV5-5 and TRBJ1-3, and 7 junctional nucleotides match TRBD1. The sample in question was CD4+ T cells from blood (PBMCs), obtained 24 months after the transplant. The sequenced part of the CDR3 DNA is TGTGCCAGCAGCTTGTGGACAGGAGGAAACACC. Its protein is CASSLWTGGNT. The complete CDR3 reads CASSLWTGGNTIYF.